The 30 T cell receptor beta chains presented below share a single source sample, sequenced in a study of blood T cells in healthy people across ages. For the second PCR, which ran for about 6 to 11 cycles, a sample-barcoded 5' primer and a J-beta primer mix were used. TCRdb analysed the 5' RACE reads with MiXCR anew, one entry per CDR3 protein. There are about 900,000 distinct CDR3 sequences in the sample; approximately 49% occur only once, and over 10% lies in the top ten. Source material: blood. All receptors come from a man aged 25 to 45 in good health.

The chain is built from TRBV5-6 and TRBJ2-5, with a tentative D call TRBD2 (6 bases). V gave up 3 bases and J gave up 4 bases, with 13 bases separating them. Germline-derived CDR1 and CDR2 are SGHDT and YYEEEE. The CDR3 has 14 amino acids. The CDR3 region is CASSWRDGPETQYF. CDR3 sequence (DNA): TGTGCCAGCAGCTGGAGGGACGGTCCAGAGACCCAGTACTTC.

There are many counts of this clonotype. The rearrangement links TRBV6-6 to TRBJ2-5; D could derive from TRBD1 or TRBD2 (6 bases each). The CDR3 is 16 amino acids. The germline V and J ends were trimmed by 0 bases and 4 bases, with 15 bases remaining between them. Germline assignment: CDR1 MNHNY and CDR2 SVGAGI (reference sequence). The CDR3 DNA is TGTGCCAGCAGTTACTCGTCAGGGGCGGGGAGAGAGACCCAGTACTTC. Its translation: CASSYSSGAGRETQYF.

This clonotype was seen more than once but under ten times. The chain has TRBV29-1 and TRBJ2-7; D gene uncertain. V shed 7 bases and J shed 0 bases, with 10 bases lying between them. The CDR3 has 12 residues. The germline V gene encodes CDR1 SQVTM and CDR2 ANQGSEA. CDR3 loop: CSGGGSSYEQYF. CDR3 DNA sequence: TGCAGCGGGGGTGGGTCCTCCTACGAGCAGTACTTC.

The J gene is TRBJ1-2, the V gene TRBV28; D gene ambiguous. Germline V gene sequence: CDR1 MDHEN, CDR2 SYDVKM. This CDR3 has 14 residues. The V end lost 2 bases, the J end lost 8 bases, and 15 bases lay between the germline ends. CDR3 protein: CASSLRGPVSGYTF. The DNA of the CDR3 is TGTGCCAGCAGTTTAAGAGGGCCCGTATCCGGCTACACCTTC.

A few counts support this clonotype. The chain uses TRBV20-1 and TRBJ1-4; weak D call: TRBD1 (6 bases). The CDR3 runs to 14 residues. CDR1 is DFQATT and CDR2 is SNEGSKA in the germline V gene (reference sequence). The V end was cut by 0 bases, the J end by 7 bases, with 12 bases between. DNA for the CDR3: TGCAGTGCTAGAGAGGGGGGGCGGAGTGAAAAACTGTTTTTT. Translation: CSAREGGRSEKLFF.

The chain couples TRBV7-9 to TRBJ2-5, with no clear D. Looked up from germline, CDR1 is SEHNR and CDR2 is FQNEAQ (reference sequence). Between the trimmed V and J ends, which lost 5 bases and 3 bases, there was a span of 16 bases. This CDR3 spans 15 amino acids. CDR3 loop: CASSPKSRLEETQYF. The CDR3 region has the DNA TGTGCCAGCAGCCCAAAGTCAAGGCTCGAAGAGACCCAGTACTTC.

The table lists this clonotype with a few counts. The V call is TRBV6-6, the J call TRBJ2-7; D remains unclear. This CDR3 is built from 12 residues. Germline lookup yields CDR1 MNHNY and CDR2 SVGAGI (reference sequence). V was pared by 4 bases and J by 5 bases, with 9 bases between. CDR3 sequence reads: CASSSYANEQYF. The CDR3 nucleotides are TGTGCCAGCAGTTCGTATGCAAACGAGCAGTACTTC.

This clonotype was found a few times. V and J are TRBV4-3 and TRBJ1-4; D not certain. V was pared by 4 bases and J by 5 bases, with 17 bases between. In germline, CDR1 is LGHNA, CDR2 YSLEER. The CDR3 is made up of 16 amino acids. The CDR3, as DNA: TGCGCCAGCAGCCCGAAGTTCGGGCCCTTCAATGAAAAACTGTTTTTT. This gives the protein CASSPKFGPFNEKLFF.

The chain couples TRBV6-6 to TRBJ1-5, with D possibly matching TRBD1 (6 bases). Germline V gene sequence: CDR1 MNHNY, CDR2 SVGAGI (reference sequence). The CDR3 is 17 amino acids. V lost 2 bases to trimming and J lost 7 bases, with 21 bases between them. The CDR3 is CASSYPEAGVPGQPQHF. The DNA for the CDR3 is TGTGCCAGCAGTTACCCAGAGGCAGGGGTCCCCGGCCAGCCCCAGCATTTT.

The CDR3 reads CSARVRTDYEQYF. The CDR3 DNA follows: TGCAGTGCTAGAGTCAGGACAGACTACGAGCAGTACTTC. J is TRBJ2-7 and V is TRBV20-1, with D tentatively TRBD1 (6 bases). CDR3 size: 13 residues. Trimming took off 1 base at V and 3 bases at J, with 10 bases between the two ends. Germline CDR1 and CDR2: DFQATT and SNEGSKA (reference sequence).

This clonotype was recorded at least ten times. The genes are TRBV29-1 and TRBJ2-5; D gene unclear. The tail of the sequence fits TRBJ2-7 better, so the J call may be wrong. The CDR3 is made up of 14 amino acids. The germline CDR1 and CDR2 sequences are SQVTM and ANQGSEA. The CDR3 loop reads CSVVGRNVGYEQYF. CDR3 in DNA: TGCAGCGTTGTGGGCCGTAACGTCGGGTACGAGCAGTACTTC.

This clonotype was observed a few times. The rearrangement uses TRBV30 and TRBJ2-3; no clear D. CDR1 GTSNPN and CDR2 SVGIG come from the germline V gene (reference sequence). Trimming cost V 1 base and J 0 bases, with 5 bases left between them. The CDR3 totals 13 residues. The DNA for the CDR3 is TGTGCCTGGAGTGGCTTGAGCACAGATACGCAGTATTTT. Translating gives CAWSGLSTDTQYF.

The genes are TRBV4-1 and TRBJ2-3, with 9 bases matching TRBD2. CDR1 is MGHRA, CDR2 YSYEKL, per germline. The CDR3 has 16 residues. The J segment lost 3 bases and the V segment lost 2 bases, leaving 6 bases of the junction unmatched. The CDR3 here is CASSQSAGGVTDTQYF. The DNA of the CDR3 is TGCGCCAGCAGCCAATCGGCGGGGGGGGTAACAGATACGCAGTATTTT.

The rearrangement uses TRBV20-1 and TRBJ1-3; 9 bases map to TRBD1. The V segment lost 5 bases and the J segment 5 bases; nucleotides outside the gene matches: 7. The CDR3 has 14 residues. CDR1 is DFQATT, CDR2 SNEGSKA, per germline (reference sequence). For the CDR3, the DNA is TGCAGTGCTCCTGGACAGGGGCCAAGAAACACCATATATTTT. It codes for CSAPGQGPRNTIYF.

The chain employs TRBV5-1 and TRBJ2-5; D call uncertain. Near its end, the DNA agrees better with TRBJ2-7, so the J call may be wrong. This CDR3 has 14 residues. CDR1 and CDR2 from the germline V gene are SGHRS and YFSETQ. CDR3 nucleotide sequence: TGCGCCAGCAGCCCCGGTGGAGTGCAATACGAGCAGTACTTC. Encoded protein: CASSPGGVQYEQYF.

This clonotype has a count of ten or more. The chain is built from TRBV29-1 and TRBJ2-3; perhaps TRBD2 as D (6 bases). The V end was cut by 6 bases, the J end by 1 base, with 14 bases between. Germline V lookup: CDR1 SQVTM, CDR2 ANQGSEA. The CDR3 extends over 14 amino acids. The CDR3 nucleotides are TGCAGCGTGGCCCGGACTACCGGCACAGATACGCAGTATTTT. This sequence encodes CSVARTTGTDTQYF.

The CDR3 sequence: CASRQGTSGLKNIQYF. Written as DNA, the CDR3 is TGTGCCAGCAGACAGGGGACTAGCGGACTCAAAAACATTCAGTACTTC. The chain employs TRBV6-6 and TRBJ2-4, with 11 nucleotides matching TRBD2. The germline V gene has CDR1 MNHNY and CDR2 SVGAGI (reference sequence). Germline trimming cut 6 bases from V and 3 bases from J; bases unmatched to any gene: 7. CDR3 length: 16 amino acids.

A few counts support this clonotype. V and J are TRBV28 and TRBJ2-5, with D possibly matching TRBD2 (6 bases). The CDR3 spans 15 residues. Germline V gives CDR1 MDHEN, CDR2 SYDVKM. V was pared by 7 bases and J by 4 bases, with 19 bases between. The CDR3 sequence is CASNLRGTRGETQYF. In nucleotides, the CDR3 is TGTGCCAGCAATTTGCGGGGAACCCGCGGAGAGACCCAGTACTTC. The full variable domain, rest sourced from reference TRBV28 and TRBJ2-5, is DVKVTQSSRYLVKRTGEKVFLECVQDMDHENMFWYRQDPGLGLRLIYFSYDVKMKEKGDIPEGYSVSREKKERFSLILESASTNQTSMYLCASNLRGTRGETQYFGPGTRLLVL.

This clonotype occurred a few times. This chain uses TRBV6-6 with TRBJ2-4, with 7 positions matching TRBD1. The DNA end is more similar to TRBJ2-7, so the J call may be wrong. This CDR3 spans 13 amino acids. Germline CDR1 and CDR2: MNHNY and SVGAGI (reference sequence). The CDR3 here is CASSDIGTAEQYF. The CDR3, as DNA: TGTGCCAGCAGTGATATTGGGACAGCCGAGCAGTACTTC.

Only a few counts were recorded for this clonotype. The chain carries TRBV6-6 and TRBJ1-2, with 8 nucleotides matching TRBD1. Germline V CDR1 and CDR2: MNHNY, SVGAGI (reference sequence). V trimming: 2 bases; J trimming: 4 bases; junction bases outside the gene matches: 3. The CDR3 totals 14 residues. The CDR3 DNA reads as TGTGCCAGCAGTTACACGGGGACAGGCTATGGCTACACCTTC. This sequence encodes CASSYTGTGYGYTF.

The gene calls are TRBV20-1 and TRBJ1-5; D remains unclear. V shed 3 bases and J shed 5 bases, with 11 bases lying between them. Germline V CDR1 and CDR2: DFQATT, SNEGSKA (reference sequence). The CDR3 has 13 amino acids. In nucleotides, the CDR3 is TGCAGTGCTAGCGCGGACGAGGATCAGCCCCAGCATTTT. This sequence encodes CSASADEDQPQHF.

The V gene is TRBV10-3, the J gene TRBJ1-4; TRBD1 aligns across 7 bases. The germline CDR1 and CDR2 sequences are ENHRY and SYGVKD. The CDR3 covers 15 residues. V shed 4 bases, J shed 7 bases, and the junction held 9 bases outside the gene matches. The CDR3 coding sequence is TGTGCCATCAGTGGGGGACAGACCGCTAGTGAAAAACTGTTTTTT. Translating it yields CAISGGQTASEKLFF.

The chain joins TRBV20-1 to TRBJ1-2; the match to TRBD1 covers 8 bases. J lost 4 bases, V lost 1 base, and 5 bases had no gene match. The germline CDR1 and CDR2 sequences are DFQATT and SNEGSKA (reference sequence). CDR3 size: 14 residues. The CDR3 region is CSARVAGQGYGYTF. For the CDR3, the DNA is TGCAGTGCTAGAGTTGCAGGACAGGGCTATGGCTACACCTTC.

Turning to this clonotype: This may be a read error: a much more frequent sequence differs by one nucleotide. This sequence joins TRBV6-2 or TRBV6-3 and TRBJ1-1, with unresolved D. Germline V gene data show CDR1 as MNHEY and CDR2 as SVGEGT. CDR3 length: 14 residues. V lost 11 bases, J lost 2 bases, and 18 bases lay in between. The CDR3 nucleotides read TGTGCCGGCAATCGGGTCCCTAAAAACACTGAAGCTTTCTTT. Protein product: CAGNRVPKNTEAFF.

V and J are TRBV5-1 and TRBJ1-4; TRBD1 is a possible D gene (5 bases). Looked up from germline, CDR1 is SGHRS and CDR2 is YFSETQ. CDR3 length equals 14 residues. V gave up 1 base and J gave up 8 bases, with 12 bases separating them. The CDR3 DNA is TGCGCCAGCAGCTTGCGGGGCGTAGACGAAAAACTGTTTTTT. Translation: CASSLRGVDEKLFF.

DNA for the CDR3: TGTGCCAGCAGCCCCTTCCTTAGTAACACAAACACAGATACGCAGTATTTT. This encodes CASSPFLSNTNTDTQYF. This chain joins TRBV9 and TRBJ2-3, with D unclear. Per the germline V gene, CDR1 is SGDLS and CDR2 is YYNGEE. Trimming took off 4 bases at V and 2 bases at J, with 20 bases between the two ends. The CDR3 sequence is 17 residues long.

The V gene is TRBV5-5, the J gene TRBJ2-7, with D possibly TRBD1 on 5 matching bases. Germline loops: CDR1 SGHKS, CDR2 YYEKEE (reference sequence). V gave up 4 bases and J gave up 0 bases, with 17 bases separating them. There are 16 residues in the CDR3. CDR3 coding DNA: TGTGCCAGCAGCCCCCAACCCATAGACAGCTCCTACGAGCAGTACTTC. It translates to CASSPQPIDSSYEQYF.

The chain links TRBV15 to TRBJ2-1, with D tentatively TRBD2 (5 bases). The CDR3 runs 18 residues. V was pared by 0 bases and J by 3 bases, with 18 bases between. Germline V gives CDR1 LNHNV, CDR2 YYDKDF (reference sequence). The CDR3 DNA is TGTGCCACCAGCAGAGATGCCTCCCTGAGCGGCATCTACAATGAGCAGTTCTTC. It is translated as CATSRDASLSGIYNEQFF.

This clonotype showed up just a few times. The genes are TRBV27 and TRBJ1-2; 9 bases line up with TRBD1. The V gene's germline CDR1 is MNHEY and CDR2 SMNVEV (reference sequence). The CDR3 spans 13 residues. Trimming at V came to 6 bases and at J to 8 bases, leaving 7 bases not matched to a gene. The DNA of the CDR3 is TGTGCCAGCAGGCCGAGGGACAGGGAGGGCTACACCTTC. Translating it yields CASRPRDREGYTF.

This chain links TRBV12-3 or TRBV12-4 with TRBJ2-7, with 11 bases aligning to TRBD1. The DNA end favors TRBJ2-1, so the J call may be wrong. This CDR3 has 15 residues. The CDR3 DNA sequence: TGTGCCAGCAGCGGTCGGACAGGGGGCAGTTACGAGCAGTTCTTC. Translation gives CASSGRTGGSYEQFF.